The present T cell receptor (beta chain) was sequenced within a study of blood T cells in healthy people across ages. General observations from the study: Per million T cells, TCR beta diversity dropped about linearly as age rose.

Germline V gene data show CDR1 as MGHDK and CDR2 as SYGVNS. This CDR3 is 14 amino acids long. The germline V and J ends were trimmed by 4 bases and 3 bases, with 9 bases remaining between them. A sample-barcoded 5' primer and a J-beta primer mix were used in a second PCR of about 6 to 11 cycles. Every single cDNA molecule received a tag from a template-switch adaptor with 12 random nucleotides. TCRdb reanalysed the 5' RACE reads using MiXCR and keeps one entry per CDR3 protein. Of around 800,000 distinct CDR3 sequences in the sample, about 26% were seen once. On this clonotype itself: The antigen is undetermined.

This same sample was also part of a study on T cells of mothers and their children. According to that study: Thymic selection shapes TCR recombination output similarly in related and unrelated pairs. Researchers report slightly higher, though non-significant, overlap in related mother-child pairs than in unrelated pairs.

Sequencing was carried out using blood. The receptor was isolated from a boy younger than 18 in good health. This sequence joins TRBV25-1 and TRBJ1-4, with a possible D match to TRBD1 (6 bases). The CDR3 region is CASSARGPNEKLFF. DNA for the CDR3: TGTGCCAGCAGTGCCCGGGGGCCTAATGAAAAACTGTTTTTT.